This T cell receptor beta chain derives from a study of blood T cell repertoires in COVID-19. Study overall: PBMCs, B-cell-depleted T cells, or T cells were the source of the cDNA or gDNA that made up the material.

Seattle participants joined during active infection and were tracked over time. Assay: immunoSEQ multiplex PCR; the TCRdb copy retains only in-frame clones and omits some. The sample contains approximately 250,000 clones, around 90% of which appear only once. V lost 7 bases, J lost 2 bases, and 15 bases lay in between. The CDR3 is 14 amino acids. Germline lookup yields CDR1 SEHNR and CDR2 FQNEAQ (reference sequence). Input material: peripheral blood. The receptor's source is a woman between 65 and 79 years old with COVID-19, enrolled during active disease. The chain couples TRBV7-9 to TRBJ2-7, with D perhaps TRBD2 (6 bases). The CDR3 sequence is CASNPVGGTYEQYF. As DNA, the CDR3 is TGTGCCAGCAACCCCGTTGGGGGGACCTACGAGCAGTACTTC.